This T cell receptor (beta chain) was found in a study of T cells in Graves' hyperthyroidism and ophthalmopathy (dated by TCRdb to about 2019). In terms of the full investigation: Peripheral blood samples were taken at initial diagnosis, before any treatment was given. TCR Vbeta CDR3 sequencing of 140 or so peripheral blood samples (under 45 ophthalmopathy, 75 to 80 hyperthyroidism and approximately 17 progressor patients) is reported in the paper. Prospective prediction of ophthalmopathy was tested in an independent validation cohort consisting of 18 to 20 hyperthyroidism patients and around 17 patients who later progressed to ophthalmopathy. Following sampling, methimazole starting at 30 mg daily was given to hyperthyroidism patients, and high-dose intravenous methylprednisolone was given to ophthalmopathy patients. A discovery cohort of around 100 patients, approximately 45 with Graves' ophthalmopathy and approximately 55 with stable Graves' hyperthyroidism, was used to find distinguishing TCR V-J signatures. The roughly 91 discovery patients were randomly split 7:3 into training and test sets. In over five Graves' hyperthyroidism patients, the study also compared T-cell repertoires from thyroid tissue with T-cell repertoires from blood.

TCR beta CDR3 regions were amplified from RNA transcripts. The first round of RT-PCR for the TCR CDR3 was performed with the HTBI primer set and the Qiagen OneStep RT-PCR kit. A second multiplex PCR round built the libraries, followed by size selection and purification. Paired-end sequencing of the libraries was performed with 100 bp reads on an Illumina HiSeq2000. Turning to the authors' computational methods: SOAPnuke was used to process the raw data, throwing out any read that contained adapters or uncalled bases, had a mean Phred below 15, or lacked an exact constant-primer or identifier match. High-quality paired reads were merged using COPE v1.2.5, and each unique nucleotide sequence was defined as a clonotype. Clonotypes were aligned to IMGT TRBV, TRBD and TRBJ reference segments using MiTCR v1.1. Only V-J combinations with frequency above 0.0001, covering roughly 99% of repertoires, were analysed. A TCS score was defined as the ratio of F50 (clonal expansion) to E x V (chaos), with BLOSUM62-based TCRdist applied between CDR3 peptides within each V-J. Welch's t-statistics and random forest reduced fewer than 600 V-J features to under 15, which were used in a naive Bayes classifier (R e1071). In TCRdb, the public reads were trimmed at Q25 with fastp and aligned with MiXCR, with productive beta chains retained. Entries that share a CDR3 protein sequence are merged under the most common genes and DNA. What appears here as the V and J calls and clone size reflects TCRdb's work, not the paper's. This sample is represented by approximately 430,000 distinct CDR3 sequences; roughly 14% of them were singletons. The ten largest clones capture around 13% of the sample.

This clonotype was observed a handful of times. Its antigen is still unknown. No per-base quality is available; no much larger clone lies one base away. In the ophthalmopathy patients, disease was moderately to severely active, with a Clinical Activity Score of 3 or more, a NOSPECS grade of 4 or more, and a duration of less than 3 months. Any patient with an uncontrolled infection, another autoimmune disease, pregnancy or lactation was excluded. Diagnoses were established on the basis of clinical symptoms, serum thyroxine and TRAb, thyroid ultrasound, and orbital computed tomography. PBMCs were isolated from about 9.1 ml of fresh peripheral blood by Ficoll-Paque density gradient centrifugation. Total RNA was extracted with Trizol reagent, and quality was checked on an Agilent 2100 Bioanalyzer. Overall study results and their limits: During validation, the model predicted progression to ophthalmopathy a median of roughly 7.1 months ahead of onset, with around 65% sensitivity and 72% to 80% specificity. Sample size was not statistically predetermined, and investigators were not blinded to group allocation. Most expanded thyroid clonotypes (frequency above 0.001) were also detected in blood, suggesting blood repertoires may reflect thyroid immune responses. In cross-validation, a model built on a 13 V-J signature told ophthalmopathy apart from stable hyperthyroidism with over 85% sensitivity and 81% to 82% specificity, and in testing the same model reached 80%/75%.

The source material was blood. This TCR derives from a man aged 18 to 29 with Graves' ophthalmopathy.

The nucleotides are TGTGCCAGTAGTTTGGGGGGGAACCTGAACACTGAAGCTTTCTTT. Its protein is CASSLGGNLNTEAFF. This chain is built from TRBV7-8 and TRBJ1-1; matching of 5 bases hints at TRBD1 as the D gene. V and J are truncated by 9 bases and 0 bases respectively, leaving an intervening sequence of 17 bases. CDR1 and CDR2 (SGHVS, FQNEAQ) derive from the germline V gene. From the cysteine through the phenylalanine, the CDR3 covers 15 amino acids. Only the CDR3 DNA is retained, 45 bases long and in frame from the first base.